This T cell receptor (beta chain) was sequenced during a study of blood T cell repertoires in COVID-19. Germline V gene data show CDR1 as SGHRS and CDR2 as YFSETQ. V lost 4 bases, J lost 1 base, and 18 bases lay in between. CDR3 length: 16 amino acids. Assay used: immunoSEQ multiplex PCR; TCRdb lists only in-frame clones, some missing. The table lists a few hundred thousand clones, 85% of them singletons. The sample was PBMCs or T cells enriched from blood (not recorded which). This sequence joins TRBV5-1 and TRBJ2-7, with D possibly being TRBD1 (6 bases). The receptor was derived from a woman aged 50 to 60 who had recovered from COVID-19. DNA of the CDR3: TGCGCCAGCAGCGTGCAGGGGACGTTAGGGTCCTACGAGCAGTACTTC. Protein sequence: CASSVQGTLGSYEQYF.